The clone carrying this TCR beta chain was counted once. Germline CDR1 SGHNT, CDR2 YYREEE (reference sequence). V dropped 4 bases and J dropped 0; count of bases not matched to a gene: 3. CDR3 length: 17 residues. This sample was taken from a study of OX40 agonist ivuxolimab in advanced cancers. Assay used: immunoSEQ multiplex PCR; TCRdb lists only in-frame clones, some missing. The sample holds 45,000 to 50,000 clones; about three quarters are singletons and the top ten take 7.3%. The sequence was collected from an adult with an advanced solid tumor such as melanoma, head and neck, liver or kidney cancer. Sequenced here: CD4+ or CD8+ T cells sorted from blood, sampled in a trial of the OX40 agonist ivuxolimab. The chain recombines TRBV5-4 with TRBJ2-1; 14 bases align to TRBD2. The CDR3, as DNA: TGTGCCAGCAGCGACGGGACTAGCGGGAGCTCCTACAATGAGCAGTTCTTC. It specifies CASSDGTSGSSYNEQFF.